This section outlines one T cell receptor beta chain sequence together with its context. What it recognizes is unknown. This specimen belongs to a study of T cell repertoires in cytomegalovirus infection. About the study: Carrying CMV and the relevant HLA type showed in public TCR beta signatures. Findings and caveats of the study: Within the response measured ex vivo, HLA-C-restricted CMV-specific TCR beta clonotypes were dominant. Cumulative frequency (of public TCR beta family members) identified carriers of CMV plus the relevant HLA.

Germline-derived CDR1 and CDR2 are MGHDK and SYGVNS. V shed 0 bases and J shed 0 bases, with 14 bases lying between them. CDR3 length equals 18 residues. TCRdb re-derived calls from the reads in MiXCR, one entry per CDR3 protein. The sample lists some 320,000 distinct CDR3 sequences, just under 30% occurring once. V usage is TRBV25-1 and J usage is TRBJ1-4, with no clear D. This clonotype was sampled from a human donor in good health (CMV status not recorded). Some clones in this sample may be carry-over from other donors' samples. The sequences come from cultured PBMCs, collected from culture after CMV antigen stimulation. The CDR3 coding sequence is TGTGCCAGCAGTGAATATCCCCGCTGGGATGCAACTAATGAAAAACTGTTTTTT. Its protein is CASSEYPRWDATNEKLFF.